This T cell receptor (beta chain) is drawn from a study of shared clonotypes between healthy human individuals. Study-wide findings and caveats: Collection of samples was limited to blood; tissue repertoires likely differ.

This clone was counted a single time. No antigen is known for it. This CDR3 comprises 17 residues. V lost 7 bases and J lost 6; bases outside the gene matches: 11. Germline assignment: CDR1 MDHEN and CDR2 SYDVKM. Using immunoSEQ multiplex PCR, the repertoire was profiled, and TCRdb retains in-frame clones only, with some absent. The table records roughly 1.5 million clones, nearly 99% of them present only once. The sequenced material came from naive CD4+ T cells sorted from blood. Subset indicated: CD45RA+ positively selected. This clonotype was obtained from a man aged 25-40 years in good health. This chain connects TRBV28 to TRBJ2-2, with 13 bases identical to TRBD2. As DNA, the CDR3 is TGTGCCAGCATCTCGACTAGCGGGAGGAATTTTCCCGGGGAGCTGTTTTTT. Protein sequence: CASISTSGRNFPGELFF.